This record concerns one TCR beta chain sequence. Its antigen is unknown. The sample holds no much larger clone one base away, and base qualities are not on file. Library preparation used PCR. The sequencing machine was an Illumina HiSeq 2500. To reduce PCR and sequencing biases, unique molecular identifiers were incorporated into the TCR beta cDNA libraries. Per 1 to 10 million input T cells, some 500,000 cDNA molecules were obtained, such that each molecule approximated one T cell. The patient libraries were prepared and sequenced using the same protocol as the earlier healthy control dataset. Samples belonging to the same batch were prepared together, multiplexed and sequenced on a shared HiSeq lane. In the paper's pipeline: MIGEC handled the raw barcoded reads, throwing out single-read molecular identifier groups before consensus assembly and CDR3 extraction. VDJtools was used for post-analysis of the clonotype tables, and diversity was normalized by down-sampling every dataset to the size of the smallest sample. To correct batch-related cross-sample contamination, repertoire overlap clustering matched CDR3 amino acid sequences but not nucleotide sequences. In TCRdb, the public reads were trimmed at Q25 with fastp and aligned with MiXCR, with productive beta chains retained. One record per CDR3 amino acid sequence lists the most common genes and DNA. These V and J calls rely on TCRdb rather than the paper's analysis. The sample table contains 600,000 to 700,000 distinct CDR3 sequences; only one count was recorded for around 60% of them. In total, the top ten clones hold 11% of the sample.

This sample was included in a study of post-analysis software for immune sequencing data (dated by TCRdb to about 2015). At the level of the whole study: Recorded disease courses included relapsing-remitting, secondary progressive and progressive-relapsing multiple sclerosis, with some patients lacking subtype annotation. Patient repertoires were compared against roughly 11 previously published healthy control repertoires from donors aged 6 to 25 years. A subset of samples was prepared in parallel using single-end sample barcoding, then pooled and co-amplified after Illumina adapter ligation. The paper as a whole reports these results and caveats: Multiple sclerosis patients had significantly lower normalized Chao1 diversity than controls, a result that suggests substantial peripheral T-cell clonal expansion. Patients showed significantly higher frequencies than controls for five TRBV segments, among them TRBV5-6, TRBV5-1 and TRBV20-1. The control group was slightly older than the multiple sclerosis patient group. Direct clustering with F measure showed strong co-clustering of samples prepared in the same batch, prompting a batch-effect correction.

TCR beta repertoires were profiled from peripheral blood of about a dozen young patients with multiple sclerosis to demonstrate the VDJtools post-analysis software. The multiple sclerosis patients were children and adolescents ranging in age from roughly 6 to 16 years. From a lookup of the germline V gene, CDR1 and CDR2 are WSHSY and SAAADI. V trim: 2 bases; J trim: 0 bases; unmatched bases: 5. Including the terminal cysteine and phenylalanine, the CDR3 comprises 16 residues. The DNA shown is the 48-base CDR3, in frame from base 1. Sequenced sample: blood. This chain is built from TRBV10-2 and TRBJ1-1, with 8 central nucleotides matching TRBD1. The source of this sequence is a girl between 2 and 10 years old with multiple sclerosis. CDR3 region: CASSERQGLMNTEAFF. At the DNA level, the sequence is TGCGCCAGCAGTGAGCGACAGGGGCTAATGAACACTGAAGCTTTCTTT.